Each of the 20 T cell receptor beta chains below was sequenced from the same sample in a study of a mutant IDH1 vaccine in newly diagnosed glioma. The protocol was immunoSEQ multiplex PCR, while the TCRdb copy is restricted to in-frame clones and leaves out a portion. The profile covers some 23,000 clones, with around 77% appearing a single time and approximately 9.1% taken by the ten largest. As to time point: week 11, during vaccination. In every dose of vaccine, 300 ug of mutant IDH1 20-mer peptide was given alongside topical imiquimod. These receptors have no known antigen. The sample here was PBMCs, taken from a glioma patient whose treatment included an IDH1 peptide vaccine. Every receptor here comes from a woman under 30 with glioma.

J is TRBJ2-4 and V is TRBV7-6; 7 bases are a match to TRBD2. This CDR3 is 14 amino acids long. J gave up 6 bases and V 1 base, and 3 bases lay outside the gene matches. Germline CDR1 is SGHVS and CDR2 is FNYEAQ. CDR3 DNA sequence: TGTGCCAGCAGCTTAGGGGGAGGGTCAAACATTCAGTACTTC. Protein sequence: CASSLGGGSNIQYF.

The J gene is TRBJ1-6, the V gene TRBV20-1; maybe TRBD1 (5 bases). Germline V lookup: CDR1 DFQATT, CDR2 SNEGSKA (reference sequence). V lost 3 bases and J 14 bases, leaving 11 bases between the germline ends. The CDR3 has 11 residues. The CDR3 loop reads CSARGVGALHF. The CDR3, as DNA: TGCAGTGCTAGGGGGGTGGGGGCCCTCCACTTT.

This chain links TRBV2 with TRBJ1-1; D unresolved. CDR3 length: 14 amino acids. Germline V CDR1 and CDR2: SNHLY, FYNNEI. V lost 2 bases to trimming and J lost 1 base, with 8 bases between them. CDR3 in DNA: TGTGCCAGCAGTGAATGGGTCGCGAACACTGAAGCTTTCTTT. As protein: CASSEWVANTEAFF.

V and J are TRBV25-1 and TRBJ1-5, with TRBD1 matching 8 bases. CDR3 length: 14 amino acids. CDR1 is MGHDK and CDR2 is SYGVNS in the germline V gene. V lost 2 bases, J lost 6 bases, and 3 bases stayed unmatched. CDR3 amino acids: CASSEPGGGQPQHF. CDR3 sequence (DNA): TGTGCCAGCAGTGAACCAGGGGGCGGTCAGCCCCAGCATTTT.

The rearrangement uses TRBV18 and TRBJ1-2; possible D gene TRBD1, 6 bases. The CDR3 covers 13 residues. Trimming took off 4 bases at V and 7 bases at J, with 13 bases between the two ends. The germline CDR1 and CDR2 sequences are KGHSH and LQKENI. CDR3 bases: TGTGCCAGCTCACTGGCAGGGGAAGGTGGCTACACCTTC. Translating gives CASSLAGEGGYTF. Full variable domain (outside the CDR3, taken from reference TRBV18 and TRBJ1-2): NAGVMQNPRHLVRRRGQEARLRCSPMKGHSHVYWYRQLPEEGLKFMVYLQKENIIDESGMPKERFSAEFPKEGPSILRIQQVVRGDSAAYFCASSLAGEGGYTFGSGTRLTVV.

The V gene is TRBV19, the J gene TRBJ1-5; the match to TRBD1 covers 7 bases. Germline loops: CDR1 LNHDA, CDR2 SQIVND (reference sequence). The CDR3 is 14 amino acids. Unmatched junction bases numbered 3, after V lost 3 bases and J lost 4 bases. The DNA of the CDR3 is TGTGCCAGTAGTATGGGACAGATTAATCAGCCCCAGCATTTT. Protein sequence: CASSMGQINQPQHF.

This clone was seen a handful of times. The chain carries TRBV5-1 and TRBJ2-2; the D is unclear. Germline V gives CDR1 SGHRS, CDR2 YFSETQ. V lost 2 bases to trimming and J lost 3 bases, with 8 bases between them. This CDR3 contains 14 residues. The CDR3 region has the DNA TGCGCCAGCAGCTTAACCATGGACACCGGGGAGCTGTTTTTT. Protein: CASSLTMDTGELFF.

The J gene is TRBJ2-7, the V gene TRBV7-9; D is uncertain. V was trimmed by 1 base and J by 7 bases, leaving 5 bases between them. The CDR3 is made up of 11 amino acids. CDR1 SEHNR and CDR2 FQNEAQ come from the germline V gene (reference sequence). CDR3 loop: CASSLGEEQYF. The CDR3 DNA follows: TGTGCCAGCAGCTTAGGTGAGGAGCAGTACTTC.

This rearrangement joins TRBV7-9 to TRBJ2-7; 7 bases are a match to TRBD2. V shed 2 bases, J shed 4 bases, and the junction held 8 bases outside the gene matches. Germline V gene data show CDR1 as SEHNR and CDR2 as FQNEAQ (reference sequence). CDR3 size: 15 residues. The CDR3, as DNA: TGTGCCAGCAGCTTAATTGAGAGCGGGAAGTACGAGCAGTACTTC. The encoded protein is CASSLIESGKYEQYF.

This clone was picked up one time. The chain joins TRBV11-2 to TRBJ2-7; 10 bases line up with TRBD2. Germline loops: CDR1 SGHAT, CDR2 FQNNGV. J gave up 2 bases and V 8 bases, and 3 bases lay outside the gene matches. The CDR3 extends over 13 amino acids. The DNA for the CDR3 is TGTGCCAGCGGGACTAGCGAGACCTACGAGCAGTACTTC. This translates into CASGTSETYEQYF.

In regard to this clone: At one of its ends the junction is not consistent with the germline gene, which may arise from a read error. The chain has TRBV30 and TRBJ2-7; no clear D. CDR3 length equals 10 residues. Germline assignment: CDR1 GTSNPN and CDR2 SVGIG (reference sequence). The CDR3 is CAWSSDEQYF. The CDR3 region has the DNA TGTGCCTGGAGCTCCGACGAGCAGTACTTC. The entire variable domain, with the rest obtained from reference TRBV30 and TRBJ2-7, is as follows: SQTIHQWPATLVQPVGSPLSLECTVEGTSNPNLYWYRQAAGRGLQLLFYSVGIGQISSEVPQNLSASRPQDRQFILSSKKLLLSDSGFYLCAWSSDEQYFGPGTRLTVT.

This clone occurred once. This chain links TRBV19 with TRBJ1-1; D may be TRBD1 (5 bases). The CDR3 is 18 residues long. Germline loops: CDR1 LNHDA, CDR2 SQIVND (reference sequence). Trimming shortened V by 9 bases and J by 0 bases, and 26 bases separated the two germline ends. The CDR3 is CASLPKTDIRKMNTEAFF. Here the CDR3 DNA reads TGTGCCAGCCTCCCTAAGACAGATATCAGGAAGATGAACACTGAAGCTTTCTTT.

This clone was detected only a few times. The rearrangement joins TRBV4-3 to TRBJ2-1; D unclear. The CDR3 consists of 15 residues. V dropped 0 bases and J dropped 2 bases, with 8 bases sitting between them. CDR1 and CDR2 from the germline V gene are LGHNA and YSLEER. The CDR3 sequence is CASSQDEGPYNEQFF. Here the CDR3 DNA reads TGCGCCAGCAGCCAAGATGAAGGGCCCTACAATGAGCAGTTCTTC.

The J gene is TRBJ2-2, the V gene TRBV27; TRBD2 might be the D (5 bases). The CDR3 totals 14 residues. Trimming left V 3 bases short and J 7 bases short, with 12 bases between. CDR1 and CDR2 (germline): MNHEY, SMNVEV (reference sequence). CDR3 sequence reads: CASSFPGVSGELFF. Here the CDR3 DNA reads TGTGCCAGCAGTTTTCCCGGGGTGAGCGGGGAGCTGTTTTTT.

V is TRBV6-5 and J is TRBJ2-3; D gene unclear. Germline CDR1 MNHEY, CDR2 SVGAGI. The CDR3 is 15 amino acids. The V end was cut by 6 bases, the J end by 0 bases, with 13 bases between. CDR3 in amino acids: CASSPEPDSTDTQYF. The CDR3 nucleotides are TGTGCCAGCAGCCCGGAGCCGGATAGCACAGATACGCAGTATTTT.

This rearrangement joins TRBV14 to TRBJ2-2; D remains unclear. Germline CDR1 SGHDN, CDR2 FVKESK. V was pared by 2 bases and J by 6 bases, with 7 bases between. The CDR3 totals 13 residues. This chain's CDR3 is CASSQSRAGELFF. CDR3 bases: TGTGCCAGCAGCCAATCCCGCGCCGGGGAGCTGTTTTTT.

The CDR3 loop reads CASSFSRERSVPEQYF. The CDR3 nucleotides read TGTGCCAGCAGCTTTTCTAGAGAGCGTTCCGTCCCCGAGCAGTACTTC. The V and J genes are TRBV13 and TRBJ2-7; D gene uncertain. The CDR3 totals 16 residues. Germline V CDR1 and CDR2: PRHDT, FYEKMQ (reference sequence). V lost 3 bases and J 6 bases, leaving 21 bases between the germline ends. Full variable domain (rest looked up from reference TRBV13 and TRBJ2-7): AAGVIQSPRHLIKEKRETATLKCYPIPRHDTVYWYQQGPGQDPQFLISFYEKMQSDKGSIPDRFSAQQFSDYHSELNMSSLELGDSALYFCASSFSRERSVPEQYFGPGTRLTVT.

This clone showed up just once. The chain has TRBV7-2 and TRBJ2-3, with 9 bases matching TRBD2. This CDR3 is built from 16 residues. V was pared by 5 bases and J by 4 bases, with 10 bases of the junction left unmatched. Germline assignment: CDR1 SGHTA and CDR2 FQGNSA. The CDR3 coding sequence is TGTGCCAGCAGCCGTCTAGCGGGGACGGGTCCAGATACGCAGTATTTT. Translated: CASSRLAGTGPDTQYF.

This clone was picked up one time. The chain employs TRBV15 and TRBJ2-1; D is undetermined. From germline, CDR1 is LNHNV and CDR2 YYDKDF (reference sequence). CDR3 length: 16 residues. V lost 8 bases and J 7 bases, leaving 24 bases between the germline ends. CDR3 region: CATSGRVGRSWNEQFF. The CDR3 bases are TGTGCCACCTCCGGAAGAGTTGGGCGGTCTTGGAATGAGCAGTTCTTC.

The rearrangement links TRBV2 to TRBJ2-7; TRBD1 aligns across 9 bases. The CDR3 is 15 residues long. Germline V CDR1 and CDR2: SNHLY, FYNNEI. Trimming cost V 10 bases and J 4 bases; bases outside gene matches: 14. CDR3 region: CAILPGQGHFYEQYF. The CDR3 nucleotides read TGTGCCATTCTACCGGGACAGGGTCATTTTTACGAGCAGTACTTC.